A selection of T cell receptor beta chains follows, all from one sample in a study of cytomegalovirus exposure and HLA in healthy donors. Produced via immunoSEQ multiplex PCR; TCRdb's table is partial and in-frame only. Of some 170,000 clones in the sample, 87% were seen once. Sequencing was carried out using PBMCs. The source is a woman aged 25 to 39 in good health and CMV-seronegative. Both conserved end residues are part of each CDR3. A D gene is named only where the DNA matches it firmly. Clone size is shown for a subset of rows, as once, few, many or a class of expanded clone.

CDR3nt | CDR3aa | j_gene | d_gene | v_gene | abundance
TGTGCCAGCAGCCCCTCTGGGCAAGTCCTCTACGAGCAGTACTTC | CASSPSGQVLYEQYF | TRBJ2-7 | NA | TRBV9 | NA
TGTGCCAGCAGCCAAGTATCTAGCCAGACCTACAATGAGCAGTTCTTC | CASSQVSSQTYNEQFF | TRBJ2-1 | NA | TRBV4-2 | NA
TGTGCCAGCAGACCGGGACTTCCCTATAGTCAGCCCCAGCATTTT | CASRPGLPYSQPQHF | TRBJ1-5 | NA | TRBV27 | NA
TGTGCCAGCAGTTACGGGCAGGGGGGCTACGAGCAGTACTTC | CASSYGQGGYEQYF | TRBJ2-7 | NA | TRBV6-5 | NA
TGTGCCAGCAGCCCGGGGGGGGGCTGGGGTGGCTACACCTTC | CASSPGGGWGGYTF | TRBJ1-2 | NA | TRBV27 | NA
TGTGCCAGCAGAGAAGACAGGGTCCAAGAGACCCAGTACTTC | CASREDRVQETQYF | TRBJ2-5 | TRBD1 | TRBV6-6 | NA
TGTGCCAGCAGTTATAACACCGGGGAGCTGTTTTTT | CASSYNTGELFF | TRBJ2-2 | NA | TRBV2 | NA
TGCGCCAGCAGCGGGGGGGGTAACACCCAAGAGACCCAGTACTTC | CASSGGGNTQETQYF | TRBJ2-5 | TRBD2 | TRBV5-1 | NA
TGTGCCAGCAGCCTGGGACAGGGGGCCTACGAGCAGTACTTC | CASSLGQGAYEQYF | TRBJ2-7 | TRBD1 | TRBV11-2 | NA
TGTGCCAGCAAGAGTCACGACAGGGTCAATGAAAAACTGTTTTTT | CASKSHDRVNEKLFF | TRBJ1-4 | TRBD1 | TRBV11-2 | NA
TGTGCCAGCAGCCTGGGACTCGCTATGGGTACCGGGGAGCTGTTTTTT | CASSLGLAMGTGELFF | TRBJ2-2 | NA | TRBV5-4 | NA
TGTGCCAGCAGTGACTACTATAATTCACCCCTCCACTTT | CASSDYYNSPLHF | TRBJ1-6 | NA | TRBV6-1 | few
TGTGCCAGCAGCCTTTCGGGGGGCCTCCACAATGAGCAGTTCTTC | CASSLSGGLHNEQFF | TRBJ2-1 | NA | TRBV11-2 | NA
TGTGCCAGCAGCGTTAGCGGGGGATACACAGATACGCAGTATTTT | CASSVSGGYTDTQYF | TRBJ2-3 | TRBD2 | TRBV9 | NA
TGTGCCAGCAGCTCCGTGGGGGACTCAACCTACGAGCAGTACTTC | CASSSVGDSTYEQYF | TRBJ2-7 | NA | TRBV7-2 | NA